This TCR beta chain was recovered during a study of technical replicates of blood from several donors (dated by TCRdb to the late 2010s). Only one count was recorded for this clone. What antigen it recognizes has not been identified. There are no base qualities to consult, and no much larger clone falls within one base. Receptor amplification or capture employed the immunoSEQ multiplex PCR assay. What TCRdb holds here is the immuneACCESS table cut down to in-frame rearrangements. Part of the clones is not present; checked against another copy, under half of the missing clones reflect an unresolved V gene, and the others are unexplained. This sample holds about 79,000 clones; approximately 94% were observed only once. The top ten clonotypes cover 0.25% to 0.3% of the sample. This receptor was taken from a human donor in good health. The sequencing input was T cells isolated from PBMCs.

The CDR3 in this case is CASSRSSSDTQYF. The DNA sequence is TGCGCCAGCAGCCGGAGTAGCTCAGATACGCAGTATTTT. The V and J genes are TRBV4-1 and TRBJ2-3, with the D gene not confidently named. V and J lose 4 bases and 4 bases, and a span of 9 bases separates them. Taken from cysteine to phenylalanine, the CDR3 has 13 residues. The read is trimmed to its CDR3 DNA, 39 bases read in frame from base 1. From a lookup of the germline V gene, CDR1 and CDR2 are MGHRA and YSYEKL.